This T cell receptor beta chain was profiled in a study of naive and memory T cell subsets. Ligated cDNA underwent four rounds of PCR with nested alpha and beta constant region primers and SP2. For blood and skin samples, reverse transcription used TCR alpha and beta constant primers. Each CDR3 protein gets one entry after TCRdb re-called the UMI-ligation and nested PCR reads with MiXCR. The table lists tens of thousands of distinct CDR3 sequences, roughly 5.5% of them singletons, with approximately 8% in the top ten. The ends were cut back, 4 bases at V and 3 bases at J, with 19 bases in the middle. This CDR3 comprises 15 residues. Germline CDR1 and CDR2: DFQATT and SNEGSKA (reference sequence). There are many counts of this clonotype. Its specificity is unknown. The library had UMIs added by 3' ligation of an oligonucleotide to TCR cDNA. Adult healthy volunteers gave 2.5 ml peripheral blood for whole-blood RNA.

Study-wide points: Potentially, T cell activation and differentiation skew this RNA-based measurement.

This receptor was obtained from an adult in good health. The chain joins TRBV20-1 to TRBJ2-7, with D perhaps given as TRBD1 or TRBD2 (5 bases each). The sample was blood. CDR3 residues: CSANKLGTVDYEQYF. DNA for the CDR3: TGCAGTGCTAACAAACTCGGGACGGTTGACTACGAGCAGTACTTC.